This TCR beta chain was recorded in a study of type 1 and type 2 diabetes patients. On the study more broadly: CD4+ or CD8+ T cells were positively selected from PBMCs with microbeads.

Amplification started from genomic DNA. Amplification of the beta chain CDR3 used 30 forward and 13 reverse multiplex primers. One entry per CDR3 protein, called by TCRdb with MiXCR from the multiplex PCR reads. The repertoire holds around 300,000 distinct CDR3 sequences, 47% seen once, with roughly 13% in the top ten. This clonotype was seen at least ten times. V lost 3 bases to trimming and J lost 4 bases, with 6 bases between them. The germline CDR1 and CDR2 sequences are SGHTA and FQGNSA. The CDR3 length is 12 residues. The clonotype comes from a man aged 18-30 years with type 2 diabetes. This chain joins TRBV7-2 and TRBJ2-5; D may be TRBD2 (5 bases). Sequencing used peripheral blood mononuclear cells (PBMCs). CDR3 sequence (DNA): TGTGCCAGCAGCTTTCGGGGAGAGACCCAGTACTTC. This sequence encodes CASSFRGETQYF.